This T cell receptor (beta chain) was found in a study of CD8+CD57+ T cells in acquired aplastic anemia. Patients chosen for sequencing had shown CD8+CD57+ cell expansion by flow cytometry. Points from the study as a whole: Overlap between patients and controls comprised some 31 CD8+ CDR3 sequences.

With regard to this clonotype: The antigen is not known.

The CDR3 has 16 amino acids. Germline lookup yields CDR1 SGHTA and CDR2 FQGTGA. Genomic DNA provided the template from which TCR beta VDJ and CDR3 profiles were obtained. TCRdb re-called the reads with MiXCR, one entry per CDR3 protein. This table has 260,000 or so distinct CDR3 sequences, approximately 86% appearing once. The chain uses TRBV7-3 and TRBJ2-5, with a possible D match to TRBD1 (6 bases). The J call may be in error: the DNA end matches TRBJ2-1 better. Sequencing was performed on sorted CD4+, CD8+, or CD8+CD57+ T cells (not recorded which) from PBMCs. This clonotype was sampled from a human donor with aplastic anemia. The CDR3 here is CASSRQANAVKHGQFF. As DNA, the CDR3 is TGTGCCAGCTCAAGACAGGCCAACGCGGTGAAACATGGACAGTTCTTC.